The entry below gives a single TCR beta chain sequence along with its context. In the original analysis: The assay estimated nucleated cells by amplifying reference gene primers. Profiling relied on immunoSEQ multiplex PCR, and the TCRdb table lists in-frame clones only, not all of them. Clonal size and the V and J genes are those of that table, whereas D and trimming came from the DNA. The sample contains around 69,000 clones, roughly 80% of which appear only once. The sample comes from a study of blood T cell repertoires in COVID-19. About the research overall: The study drew acute and convalescent COVID-19 samples from the United States, Italy and Spain.

With V trimmed by 0 bases and J by 7 bases, 9 bases remained unmatched. The CDR3 has 16 residues. CDR1 SGDLS and CDR2 YYNGEE come from the germline V gene. This sequence originates from a man between 50 and 59 years old with active COVID-19. The rearrangement uses TRBV9 and TRBJ2-1; 8 bases fit TRBD2. The sample consisted of peripheral blood. CDR3 protein: CASSVVPGRAGNEQFF. The CDR3 DNA follows: TGTGCCAGCAGCGTAGTCCCCGGGAGGGCGGGGAATGAGCAGTTCTTC.